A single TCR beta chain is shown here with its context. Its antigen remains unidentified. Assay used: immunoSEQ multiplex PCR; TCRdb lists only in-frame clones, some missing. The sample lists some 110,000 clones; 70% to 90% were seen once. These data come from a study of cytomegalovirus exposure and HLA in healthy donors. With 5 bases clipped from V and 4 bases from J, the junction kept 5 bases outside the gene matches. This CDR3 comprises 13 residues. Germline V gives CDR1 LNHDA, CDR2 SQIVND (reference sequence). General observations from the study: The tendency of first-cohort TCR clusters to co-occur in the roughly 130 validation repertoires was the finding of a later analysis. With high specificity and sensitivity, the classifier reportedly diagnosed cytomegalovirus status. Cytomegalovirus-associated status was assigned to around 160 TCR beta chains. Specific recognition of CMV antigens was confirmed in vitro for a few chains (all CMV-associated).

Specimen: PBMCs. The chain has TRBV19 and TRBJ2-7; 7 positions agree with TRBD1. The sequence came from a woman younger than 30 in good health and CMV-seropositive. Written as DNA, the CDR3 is TGTGCCAGTAGTTGGGGGACAGAGTACGAGCAGTACTTC. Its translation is CASSWGTEYEQYF.